A single sample is the source of the 29 T cell receptor beta chains below, sequenced in a study of persistence of HIV-infected CD4 T cells. Their recognized antigens are unknown. Cells were stimulated with overlapping HIV-1 Gag 15-mer peptides. CD40L/CD69 double-negative CD45RO-high memory CD4+ T cells were collected. Sequencing used immunoSEQ version 4 in survey mode. The repertoire was sequenced with immunoSEQ multiplex PCR; TCRdb's copy has only in-frame clones and lacks some. The sample has about 64,000 clones, about 77% seen once. The starting material was CD4+ T cells sorted from PBMCs after approximately 19-hour stimulation, obtained from a patient who received antiretroviral therapy. The receptors were sampled from an adult man with HIV who was CMV-seropositive.

CDR3 loop: CASSFLNRVYEQYF. The CDR3 coding sequence is TGTGCCAGCAGTTTCTTAAACAGGGTCTACGAGCAGTACTTC. This rearrangement joins TRBV6-5 to TRBJ2-7, with TRBD1 as a possible D gene (6 bases). The V gene's germline CDR1 is MNHEY and CDR2 SVGAGI. This CDR3 region has 14 residues. With 4 bases removed from V and 3 bases from J, the gap between germline ends came to 13 bases.

The chain is built from TRBV7-7 and TRBJ2-1, with 9 bases identical to TRBD2. The J segment lost 4 bases and the V segment lost 5 bases, leaving 6 bases of the junction unmatched. Germline lookup yields CDR1 SSHAT and CDR2 FNYEAQ (reference sequence). The CDR3 covers 15 residues. Here the CDR3 reads CASSLGLASYNEQFF. Here the CDR3 DNA reads TGTGCCAGCAGCCTCGGACTAGCGTCTTACAATGAGCAGTTCTTC.

The chain uses TRBV12-3 or TRBV12-4 and TRBJ1-2; D unclear. The CDR3 extends over 11 amino acids. V dropped 1 base and J dropped 8 bases, with 5 bases sitting between them. CDR3 nucleotide sequence: TGTGCCAGCAGTTTAGGGGTGGGCTACACCTTC. Residues: CASSLGVGYTF.

This clone has more than one count but fewer than ten. The chain joins TRBV3-1 (or the pseudogene TRBV3-2) to TRBJ1-2; no clear D. V was cut by 1 base and J by 2 bases, with 14 bases left in between. Germline lookup yields CDR1 LGHDT and CDR2 YNNKEL (reference sequence). This CDR3 is built from 16 residues. The CDR3 DNA follows: TGTGCCAGCAGCCAAGCCCGGACCTTAGGCAACTATGGCTACACCTTC. Amino acid sequence: CASSQARTLGNYGYTF.

This clone has just one count. The chain uses TRBV21-1 and TRBJ2-3; no check of the table's D call, TRBD2, against the DNA was made. TRBV21-1 is tagged as a pseudogene. The CDR3 contains 16 residues. CDR3 residues: CASSKSDWRRTDTQYF. CDR3 coding DNA: TGTGCCAGCAGCAAGTCGGACTGGAGACGGACAGATACGCAGTATTTT.

This chain uses TRBV27 with TRBJ2-7, with D possibly called TRBD1 or TRBD2 (5 bases each). Germline V gene sequence: CDR1 MNHEY, CDR2 SMNVEV (reference sequence). V shed 5 bases and J shed 3 bases, with 17 bases lying between them. The CDR3 has 15 amino acids. The CDR3 loop is CASSLGAGGFYEQYF. DNA for the CDR3: TGTGCCAGCAGTCTTGGGGCAGGCGGGTTCTACGAGCAGTACTTC.

The rearrangement joins TRBV20-1 to TRBJ2-7, with 10 bases fitting TRBD1. The CDR3 covers 15 residues. The trim removed 3 bases at V and 5 bases at J, leaving 10 bases unmatched. Germline V gene lookup returns CDR1 DFQATT and CDR2 SNEGSKA (reference sequence). CDR3 sequence reads: CSASSQRQGAHEQYF. The CDR3 region has the DNA TGCAGTGCTAGTTCCCAAAGACAGGGGGCACACGAGCAGTACTTC.

The V gene is TRBV19, the J gene TRBJ2-1; TRBD2 agrees at 11 bases. This CDR3 region has 14 residues. Per germline, CDR1 LNHDA and CDR2 SQIVND (reference sequence). V was clipped by 9 bases and J by 6 bases; unmatched bases: 7. The CDR3 region is CASLSGGAGNEQFF. CDR3 in DNA: TGTGCCAGCCTTAGCGGGGGGGCAGGCAATGAGCAGTTCTTC.

This chain links TRBV28 with TRBJ2-1; D is ambiguous. Germline V lookup: CDR1 MDHEN, CDR2 SYDVKM. Trimming pared 7 bases from V and 5 bases from J, leaving 18 bases between. There are 15 residues in the CDR3. The CDR3 sequence is CASTQAGSSNNEQFF. In DNA form, the CDR3 reads TGTGCCAGCACCCAGGCTGGGTCATCGAACAATGAGCAGTTCTTC.

The chain joins TRBV7-9 to TRBJ2-7, with 10 nucleotides matching TRBD1. The germline V gene encodes CDR1 SEHNR and CDR2 FQNEAQ (reference sequence). J lost 0 bases, V lost 6 bases, and 5 bases had no gene match. This CDR3 comprises 15 residues. The CDR3, as DNA: TGTGCCAGCAGTCCGACAGGGGGCCTCTCCTACGAGCAGTACTTC. This encodes CASSPTGGLSYEQYF.

The chain recombines TRBV24-1 with TRBJ2-6, with a tentative D call TRBD1 (6 bases). Germline lookup yields CDR1 KGHDR and CDR2 SFDVKD. With 4 bases removed from V and 2 bases from J, the gap between germline ends came to 8 bases. The CDR3 contains 15 residues. The CDR3, as DNA: TGTGCCACCAGTGACCACAGGGCTGGGGCCAACGTCCTGACTTTC. The encoded protein is CATSDHRAGANVLTF.

The chain combines TRBV19 with TRBJ1-1, with D possibly matching TRBD1 (5 bases). The CDR3 has 15 residues. CDR1 and CDR2 (germline): LNHDA, SQIVND (reference sequence). The V and J ends lost 7 bases and 1 base respectively, with 16 bases between them. In nucleotides, the CDR3 is TGTGCCAGTACCTCATTAGACAGCCCGAACACTGAAGCTTTCTTT. Protein: CASTSLDSPNTEAFF.

This chain connects TRBV27 to TRBJ1-2; TRBD1 might be the D (6 bases). The CDR3 loop spans 16 amino acids. V lost 0 bases and J lost 3, with 14 bases in between. CDR1 is MNHEY, CDR2 SMNVEV, per germline (reference sequence). This CDR3 is CASSLSGHSRDYGYTF. The CDR3 DNA sequence: TGTGCCAGCAGTTTATCGGGACACTCAAGGGACTATGGCTACACCTTC.

The CDR3: CASSEGLIRPQHF. DNA of the CDR3: TGTGCCAGTAGTGAGGGGCTAATACGGCCCCAGCATTTT. The chain is built from TRBV19 and TRBJ1-5, with D tentatively TRBD1 (5 bases). Trimming removed 5 bases at V and 9 bases at J, with 14 bases between. Germline loops: CDR1 LNHDA, CDR2 SQIVND (reference sequence). CDR3 length equals 13 residues.

The gene calls are TRBV18 and TRBJ1-5; no clear D gene. Trimming pared 2 bases from V and 7 bases from J, leaving 9 bases between. Germline CDR1 and CDR2: KGHSH and LQKENI. The CDR3 loop spans 13 amino acids. The CDR3 loop reads CASSPGGKQPQHF. The CDR3 DNA follows: TGTGCCAGCTCACCAGGAGGGAAGCAGCCCCAGCATTTT.

The chain is built from TRBV18 and TRBJ2-4; possible D gene TRBD2, 5 bases. CDR1 is KGHSH, CDR2 LQKENI, per germline. Deletions cut 2 bases from V and 6 bases from J, with 5 bases between. The CDR3 totals 12 residues. CDR3 sequence (DNA): TGTGCCAGCTCACCAGAGGGAAACATTCAGTACTTC. Its translation is CASSPEGNIQYF. Drawing the rest from reference TRBV18 and TRBJ2-4, the complete variable domain is NAGVMQNPRHLVRRRGQEARLRCSPMKGHSHVYWYRQLPEEGLKFMVYLQKENIIDESGMPKERFSAEFPKEGPSILRIQQVVRGDSAAYFCASSPEGNIQYFGAGTRLSVL.

V gene TRBV6-5 combines with J gene TRBJ2-2, with TRBD1 identical over 9 bases. V lost 4 bases, J lost 6 bases, and 3 bases stayed unmatched. This CDR3 comprises 14 residues. Germline CDR1 MNHEY, CDR2 SVGAGI. DNA of the CDR3: TGTGCCAGCAGTTTACAGGGGGCCGCCGGGGAGCTGTTTTTT. The encoded protein is CASSLQGAAGELFF.

A few counts support this clone. The chain is built from TRBV7-3 and TRBJ1-5; D remains ambiguous. V shed 0 bases and J shed 5 bases, with 5 bases lying between them. Germline CDR1 is SGHTA and CDR2 is FQGTGA. This CDR3 is built from 13 residues. The CDR3 is CASSLTKDQPQHF. CDR3 sequence (DNA): TGTGCCAGCAGCTTAACGAAGGATCAGCCCCAGCATTTT.

With regard to this clone: The sample carries other DNA sequences with the same CDR3. The chain recombines TRBV5-1 with TRBJ1-2; weak D call: TRBD1 (6 bases). Germline V CDR1 and CDR2: SGHRS, YFSETQ. The CDR3 sequence is 13 residues long. Trimming took 3 bases from V and 5 from J, leaving 11 bases between them. The CDR3 reads CASSSQGGYGYTF. CDR3 nucleotide sequence: TGCGCCAGCAGCTCACAGGGAGGGTATGGCTACACCTTC.

V gene TRBV6-5 combines with J gene TRBJ1-4; D is uncertain. The CDR3 length is 15 residues. V was trimmed by 2 bases and J by 3 bases, leaving 10 bases between them. Germline loops: CDR1 MNHEY, CDR2 SVGAGI. The DNA for the CDR3 is TGTGCCAGCAGTTACAGAACCGCTTCTAATGAAAAACTGTTTTTT. Translating gives CASSYRTASNEKLFF.

The chain links TRBV19 to TRBJ1-2, with D tentatively TRBD1 (5 bases). Looked up from germline, CDR1 is LNHDA and CDR2 is SQIVND (reference sequence). Trimming took off 4 bases at V and 2 bases at J, with 14 bases between the two ends. The CDR3 totals 15 residues. The CDR3 DNA is TGTGCCAGTAGTACAAGCCTGGGACGGAACTATGGCTACACCTTC. This codes for CASSTSLGRNYGYTF.

The chain combines TRBV6-5 with TRBJ1-5; D gene uncertain. The CDR3 is 12 amino acids. Germline V gives CDR1 MNHEY, CDR2 SVGAGI. The V end was cut by 7 bases, the J end by 8 bases, with 12 bases between. The CDR3 region is CASKGEAKPQHF. For the CDR3, the DNA is TGTGCCAGCAAAGGTGAGGCTAAGCCCCAGCATTTT.

V and J are TRBV24-1 and TRBJ1-2, with D unresolved. V lost 3 bases and J lost 8, with 9 bases in between. Per the germline V gene, CDR1 is KGHDR and CDR2 is SFDVKD. The length of the CDR3 is 12 residues. The CDR3 bases are TGTGCCACCAGTGATAGATTGACCGGCTACACCTTC. Its protein is CATSDRLTGYTF.

The V gene is TRBV7-8, the J gene TRBJ2-7; no clear D gene. This CDR3 comprises 12 residues. Germline V lookup: CDR1 SGHVS, CDR2 FQNEAQ. Trimming took 5 bases from V and 1 from J, leaving 6 bases between them. CDR3 in DNA: TGTGCCAGCAGCCGCCTTTCCTACGAGCAGTACTTC. This gives the protein CASSRLSYEQYF.

This sequence joins TRBV6-5 and TRBJ2-7; the D is unclear. This CDR3 has 13 amino acids. CDR1 and CDR2 from the germline V gene are MNHEY and SVGAGI. Trimming removed 9 bases from V and 0 bases from J, with 12 bases in between. The CDR3 reads CASWSRSSYEQYF. In nucleotides, the CDR3 is TGTGCCAGTTGGAGCCGCAGCTCCTACGAGCAGTACTTC.

The chain couples TRBV28 to TRBJ2-7; 8 bases are a match to TRBD2. The CDR3 covers 16 residues. The V segment lost 6 bases and the J segment 0 bases; nucleotides outside the gene matches: 10. The germline V gene encodes CDR1 MDHEN and CDR2 SYDVKM. The CDR3 bases are TGTGCCAGCAGCCCTCCCCGCGGGGGGCTCTCCTACGAGCAGTACTTC. Translating gives CASSPPRGGLSYEQYF.

The gene calls are TRBV5-5 and TRBJ1-4; 7 bases agree with TRBD1. The germline gives CDR1 SGHKS, CDR2 YYEKEE (reference sequence). The V and J ends lost 2 bases and 0 bases, in that order; junction bases with no gene match: 4. This CDR3 contains 16 residues. CDR3 bases: TGTGCCAGCAGCTTAGGACAGGTTCCAACTAATGAAAAACTGTTTTTT. Encoded protein: CASSLGQVPTNEKLFF. Using reference TRBV5-5 and TRBJ1-4 for the parts outside the CDR3, the full variable domain is DAGVTQSPTHLIKTRGQQVTLRCSPISGHKSVSWYQQVLGQGPQFIFQYYEKEERGRGNFPDRFSARQFPNYSSELNVNALLLGDSALYLCASSLGQVPTNEKLFFGSGTQLSVL.

This clone has more than one count but fewer than ten. The chain is built from TRBV5-3 and TRBJ1-5; no clear D gene. TRBV5-3 is known as an ORF, though its function is uncertain. The CDR3 contains 13 residues. Trimming removed 1 base at V and 6 bases at J, with 8 bases between. The CDR3 DNA sequence: TGTGCCAGAAGCTTGATCGGGCCTCAGCCCCAGCATTTT. Encoded protein: CARSLIGPQPQHF.

The chain employs TRBV19 and TRBJ2-1; 13 positions match TRBD2. The V segment lost 4 bases and the J segment 6 bases; nucleotides outside the gene matches: 6. The germline CDR1 and CDR2 sequences are LNHDA and SQIVND (reference sequence). The CDR3 is 16 amino acids. The CDR3 loop is CASSTRLAGGVNEQFF. DNA of the CDR3: TGTGCCAGTAGTACCCGACTAGCGGGGGGCGTCAATGAGCAGTTCTTC. The variable domain in full, with the rest retrieved from reference TRBV19 and TRBJ2-1, is DGGITQSPKYLFRKEGQNVTLSCEQNLNHDAMYWYRQDPGQGLRLIYYSQIVNDFQKGDIAEGYSVSREKKESFPLTVTSAQKNPTAFYLCASSTRLAGGVNEQFFGPGTRLTVL.